These T cell receptor beta chains were read from a single sample in a study of cytomegalovirus exposure and HLA in healthy donors. Assay: immunoSEQ multiplex PCR; the TCRdb copy retains only in-frame clones and omits some. The sample records 100,000 to 150,000 clones, 65% to 75% being singletons. Source material: PBMCs. Receptor source: a man in his forties in good health and CMV-seropositive. Both conserved end residues are part of each CDR3. The D gene is left open where the match is weak. Clone size is stated in some rows and not others, as once, few, many or a class when expanded.

15	TRBJ2-5	TRBV5-8	once	TRBD1	TGTGCCAGCAGCTTGAGAAGGACAGGGGAGGAGACCCAGTACTTC	CASSLRRTGEETQYF
14	TRBJ1-2	TRBV5-1	NA	TRBD1	TGCGCCAGCAGCCCGGGACAGGAGAACTATGGCTACACCTTC	CASSPGQENYGYTF
18	TRBJ2-7	TRBV5-6	NA	TRBD2	TGTGCCAGCGGAGGGACTAGCGGGATTATTTTTGCCTCCTACGAGCAGTACTTC	CASGGTSGIIFASYEQYF
17	TRBJ2-5	TRBV25-1	NA	TRBD1	TGTGCCAGCAGTGAATATTTCGGACAGGGGGCGGATGAGACCCAGTACTTC	CASSEYFGQGADETQYF
16	TRBJ2-2	TRBV5-1	NA	TRBD1	TGCGCCAGCAGCTGGACCGGGACAGTTGGGCCCGGGGAGCTGTTTTTT	CASSWTGTVGPGELFF
17	TRBJ2-7	TRBV21-1	NA	NA	TGTGCCAGCAGCAAAGCGGGGGGGAAGGAGCTTGCGTACGAGCAGTACTTC	CASSKAGGKELAYEQYF
13	TRBJ1-1	TRBV5-1	NA	NA	TGCGCCAGCAGCTTAGGACTGCACACTGAAGCTTTCTTT	CASSLGLHTEAFF
18	TRBJ1-4	TRBV30	NA	TRBD1	TGTGCCTGGAGTGGGAAGGGACCCGGGACAGCCGAGGGTGAAAAACTGTTTTTT	CAWSGKGPGTAEGEKLFF
17	TRBJ1-4	TRBV19	NA	NA	TGTGCCAGTAGTATGGTCGCGGGCGTAACAACTAATGAAAAACTGTTTTTT	CASSMVAGVTTNEKLFF
14	TRBJ2-7	TRBV7-2	NA	TRBD1	TGTGCCAGCCAAATTCGGCAGGGGGTCTACGAGCAGTACTTC	CASQIRQGVYEQYF
15	TRBJ1-3	TRBV15	NA	NA	TGTGCCACCAGCAGAGGGGAGGGGTCTGGAAACACCATATATTTT	CATSRGEGSGNTIYF
16	TRBJ2-1	TRBV19	few	TRBD1	TGTGCCAGTAGTCTGCCTCGGGGGCACAGGGGGAATGAGCAGTTCTTC	CASSLPRGHRGNEQFF
13	TRBJ2-7	TRBV2	NA	NA	TGTGCCAGCAGTGAAGAGAGGTCCTACGAGCAGTACTTC	CASSEERSYEQYF
14	TRBJ2-1	TRBV5-1	NA	NA	TGCGCCAGCAGCCGACGACAGCCAAACAGTGAGCAGTTCTTC	CASSRRQPNSEQFF
17	TRBJ1-1	TRBV7-9	NA	TRBD1	TGTGCCAGCAGCGTAGAACCGGGACAGGGGACGAACACTGAAGCTTTCTTT	CASSVEPGQGTNTEAFF
14	TRBJ2-5	TRBV7-2	NA	NA	TGTGCCAGCAGCTTTGGACTAACCCAAGAGACCCAGTACTTC	CASSFGLTQETQYF
17	TRBJ2-1	TRBV27	NA	NA	TGTGCCAGCAGTTCCCTATCGTCACTAGGGCTCTACAATGAGCAGTTCTTC	CASSSLSSLGLYNEQFF
13	TRBJ2-5	TRBV14	NA	NA	TGTGCCAGCACCCTAAACCAGGGAGAGACCCAGTACTTC	CASTLNQGETQYF
15	TRBJ1-4	TRBV7-6	NA	TRBD1	TGTGCCAGCAGCCAGAGACAGGGTGAGAGTGAAAAACTGTTTTTT	CASSQRQGESEKLFF
17	TRBJ2-2	TRBV5-4	NA	TRBD2	TGTGCCAGCAGCTTGGCCGCGGGGGGTCCGAACACCGGGGAGCTGTTTTTT	CASSLAAGGPNTGELFF
10	TRBJ1-5	TRBV7-9	few	NA	TGTGCCAGCCCCGGGGGGCCCCAGCATTTT	CASPGGPQHF
13	TRBJ1-5	TRBV28	NA	NA	TGTGCCAGCAGAAACGGGGTCAATCAGCCCCAGCATTTT	CASRNGVNQPQHF
14	TRBJ2-5	TRBV4-3	NA	NA	TGCGCCAGCAGCCAAGGGGGTTGGGAGGAGACCCAGTACTTC	CASSQGGWEETQYF
15	TRBJ2-2	TRBV4-2	NA	NA	TGTGCCAGCAGCCAAACGGGAGTGGTTACCGGGGAGCTGTTTTTT	CASSQTGVVTGELFF
15	TRBJ1-4	TRBV25-1	NA	NA	TGTGCCAGCAGTGAATACGGAGGCGGATATGAAAAACTGTTTTTT	CASSEYGGGYEKLFF
12	TRBJ2-5	TRBV29-1	NA	NA	TGCAGCGTTGAACCTCGGGAAAGGATCCAGTACTTC	CSVEPRERIQYF
16	TRBJ2-7	TRBV27	few	TRBD2	TGTGCCAGCAGTTCAAGACTAGCACCCAGCTCCTACGAGCAGTACTTC	CASSSRLAPSSYEQYF
13	TRBJ2-1	TRBV7-7	NA	NA	TGTGCCAGCAGCCCAGAGGGAGGAAATGAGCAGTTCTTC	CASSPEGGNEQFF
14	TRBJ1-5	TRBV28	NA	NA	TGTGCCAGCAGTTTATATCAGGTAGATCAGCCCCAGCATTTT	CASSLYQVDQPQHF
17	TRBJ1-2	TRBV6-1	NA	TRBD1	TGTGCCAGCAGTGTTTTTATAGGGGACAGGGGTGACTATGGCTACACCTTC	CASSVFIGDRGDYGYTF
15	TRBJ1-3	TRBV18	NA	NA	TGTGCCAGCTCGCCCGGGTCTTTCTCTGGAAACACCATATATTTT	CASSPGSFSGNTIYF
16	TRBJ1-4	TRBV7-8	NA	TRBD1	TGTGCCAGCAGCCCGCGAACAGGGGCAACTAATGAAAAACTGTTTTTT	CASSPRTGATNEKLFF
15	TRBJ1-2	TRBV2	NA	TRBD1	TGTGCCAGCAGTCCCGGGACAGGGTCGGACTATGGCTACACCTTC	CASSPGTGSDYGYTF
14	TRBJ2-3	TRBV9	NA	NA	TGTGCCAGCAGCGTAGGGGGGACTGGGGATACGCAGTATTTT	CASSVGGTGDTQYF
14	TRBJ2-3	TRBV19	NA	TRBD1	TGTGCCAGTATGAACAGGGGACGGTCAGATACGCAGTATTTT	CASMNRGRSDTQYF
14	TRBJ2-5	TRBV5-1	once	TRBD2	TGCGCCAGCAGTCGACTAGCCCAACAAGAGACCCAGTACTTC	CASSRLAQQETQYF
15	TRBJ2-1	TRBV7-6	NA	TRBD1	TGTGCCAGCAGCCCGGGACAGGGGACATACAATGAGCAGTTCTTC	CASSPGQGTYNEQFF
14	TRBJ1-5	TRBV6-1	NA	NA	TGTGCCAGCAGTGATCAGGGCGGCAATCAGCCCCAGCATTTT	CASSDQGGNQPQHF
13	TRBJ2-7	TRBV29-1	NA	TRBD2	TGCAGCGTAACTAGCGGGATGGCCTACGAGCAGTACTTC	CSVTSGMAYEQYF
15	TRBJ2-5	TRBV7-3	few	TRBD1	TGTGCCAGCAGCTTGGGACAGTTGGGTCAAGAGACCCAGTACTTC	CASSLGQLGQETQYF
16	TRBJ2-7	TRBV11-1	NA	TRBD1	TGTGCCAGCAGCTTAGAGGGACAGGGAAGCTCCTACGAGCAGTACTTC	CASSLEGQGSSYEQYF
14	TRBJ2-7	TRBV7-2	NA	NA	TGTGCCAGCAGCTTACTCCCGGGGTCCTACGAGCAGTACTTC	CASSLLPGSYEQYF
14	TRBJ2-2	TRBV6-5	NA	TRBD2	TGTGCCAGCGCCCGGACTAGCGGGTCCGGGGAGCTGTTTTTT	CASARTSGSGELFF
13	TRBJ2-7	TRBV30	NA	NA	TGTGCCAGCCGACTAGGAAGGGCCTACGAGCAGTACTTC	CASRLGRAYEQYF
15	TRBJ2-1	TRBV6-1	NA	TRBD2	TGTGCCAGCAGTCCGGGACTAGCGGGAGCTGGTGAGCAGTTCTTC	CASSPGLAGAGEQFF
17	TRBJ2-1	TRBV4-1	NA	NA	TGCGCCAGCAGCCAAGATTCGGGACTGAGCTCCTACAATGAGCAGTTCTTC	CASSQDSGLSSYNEQFF
15	TRBJ2-7	TRBV5-1	NA	TRBD2	TGCGCCAGCAGCTTGACTAGCGGGGGATGGTACGAGCAGTACTTC	CASSLTSGGWYEQYF
13	TRBJ1-5	TRBV6-1	NA	NA	TGTGCCAGCAGGCAGGGTTTCGGGCAGCCCCAGCATTTT	CASRQGFGQPQHF
14	TRBJ2-1	TRBV10-1	once	NA	TGCGCCACCTCTAGCGCGAGCTCCTACAATGAGCAGTTCTTC	CATSSASSYNEQFF
13	TRBJ2-5	TRBV7-9	few	NA	TGTGCCAGCAGCCCAGATGGCTATAAGACACACCACTTC	CASSPDGYKTHHF
13	TRBJ2-1	TRBV11-3	NA	NA	TGTGCCAGCAGCTCCCGGGACACCGATGAGCAGTTCTTC	CASSSRDTDEQFF
15	TRBJ1-3	TRBV18	NA	TRBD1	TGTGCCAGCTCACCAATTACAGGGGACGGAAACACCATATATTTT	CASSPITGDGNTIYF
11	TRBJ1-2	TRBV2	NA	NA	TGTGCCAGCAGCTTAACTTTTGGCTACACCTTC	CASSLTFGYTF
13	TRBJ2-3	TRBV12-5	NA	NA	TGTGCTAGTGTACCCCGCGGGACAGATACGCAGTATTTT	CASVPRGTDTQYF
13	TRBJ1-2	TRBV6-1	NA	NA	TGTGCCAGCAGTGGACAGGCGCGGGATGGCTACACCTTC	CASSGQARDGYTF